Below, one TCR beta chain is given with its context. The data were produced by immunoSEQ multiplex PCR, yet TCRdb's version contains in-frame clones alone and is incomplete. Of some 400,000 clones in the sample, 80% to 90% are singletons; the top ten hold less than 11%. These data are taken from a study of blood T cell repertoires in COVID-19. The germline CDR1 and CDR2 sequences are SGHVS and FQNEAQ. This CDR3 contains 17 residues. V dropped 0 bases and J dropped 2 bases, with 16 bases sitting between them. The sequenced sample was peripheral blood. This TCR derives from a woman in her twenties or thirties with COVID-19, enrolled during active disease. The genes are TRBV7-8 and TRBJ1-1; D gene unclear. Here the CDR3 DNA reads TGTGCCAGCAGCTTAGCGCGGAAAAGTCTCCTAAACACTGAAGCTTTCTTT. Protein product: CASSLARKSLLNTEAFF.